This T cell receptor beta chain originates from a study of blood T cells in healthy people across ages. Study-wide findings and caveats: A strong correlation was seen between TCR beta diversity and naive T cell percentage.

In its sample, this clonotype was seen many times. Its cognate antigen is unknown. A second PCR of roughly 7 to 11 cycles used a sample-barcoded 5' primer and a J-beta primer mix. TCRdb recomputed calls from the 5' RACE reads with MiXCR, one row per CDR3 protein. Here the sample spans 650,000 to 900,000 distinct CDR3 sequences, 60% to 80% being singletons. Sequencing input: blood. The origin of this receptor is a man aged 30-40 years in good health.

CDR3 in DNA: TGTGCCAGCTCACTCGGGACAGGGGCCCATTCACCCCTCCACTTT. Translating it yields CASSLGTGAHSPLHF. The rearrangement links TRBV18 to TRBJ1-6, with 10 bases that match TRBD1. The germline gives CDR1 KGHSH, CDR2 LQKENI. The V and J ends lost 4 bases and 8 bases, in that order; junction bases with no gene match: 5. The CDR3 loop spans 15 amino acids.